These 23 T cell receptor beta chains were sequenced from one sample in a study of shared clonotypes between healthy human individuals. Using immunoSEQ multiplex PCR, the repertoire was profiled, and TCRdb retains in-frame clones only, with some absent. The table has about 980,000 clones, more than 75% seen once. What was sequenced was memory CD4+ T cells sorted from blood. As for subset: CD45RA-negative fraction. The receptors derive from a young man in good health.

The genes are TRBV5-1 and TRBJ2-1, with D possibly TRBD1 on 6 matching bases. This CDR3 has 13 amino acids. CDR1 SGHRS and CDR2 YFSETQ come from the germline V gene. Between the trimmed V and J ends, which lost 9 bases and 6 bases, there was a span of 16 bases. CDR3: CATSGTTGNEQFF. For the CDR3, the DNA is TGCGCCACCTCCGGGACGACAGGCAATGAGCAGTTCTTC.

The chain links TRBV7-2 to TRBJ2-2; no reliable D call. The V end lost 3 bases, the J end lost 1 base, and 9 bases lay between the germline ends. Germline loops: CDR1 SGHTA, CDR2 FQGNSA. The CDR3 loop spans 15 amino acids. For the CDR3, the DNA is TGTGCCAGCAGCTTTTGGCAGGTGAACACCGGGGAGCTGTTTTTT. Amino acid sequence: CASSFWQVNTGELFF.

This clone has a handful of counts. The rearrangement uses TRBV11-2 and TRBJ1-2; tentatively, D is TRBD1 (6 bases). Germline CDR1 and CDR2: SGHAT and FQNNGV. The length of the CDR3 is 14 residues. V was trimmed by 5 bases and J by 2 bases, leaving 12 bases between them. The CDR3 sequence is CASSASQGNYGYTF. As DNA, the CDR3 is TGTGCCAGCAGCGCGAGCCAGGGGAACTATGGCTACACCTTC.

This clone has just one count. The chain has TRBV28 and TRBJ2-2; TRBD2 matches 14 bases. The CDR3 loop spans 15 amino acids. The V and J ends lost 8 bases and 6 bases, in that order; junction bases with no gene match: 5. CDR1 and CDR2 from the germline V gene are MDHEN and SYDVKM. Here the CDR3 DNA reads TGTGCCAGCGGGACTAGCGGGAGAAAATCCGGGGAGCTGTTTTTT. The encoded protein is CASGTSGRKSGELFF.

The rearrangement links TRBV5-6 to TRBJ2-5; the D gene is possibly TRBD1 (6 bases). The CDR3 totals 16 residues. The V gene lost 0 bases and the J gene lost 3 bases, with 15 bases spanning the gap. The germline V gene encodes CDR1 SGHDT and CDR2 YYEEEE. The CDR3 loop reads CASSLARGRNEETQYF. The CDR3 DNA sequence: TGTGCCAGCAGCTTGGCTAGGGGGAGAAATGAAGAGACCCAGTACTTC.

The chain uses TRBV6-1 and TRBJ2-7; D not certain. V was trimmed by 1 base and J by 3 bases, leaving 13 bases between them. CDR3 size: 15 residues. Germline V gives CDR1 MNHNS, CDR2 SASEGT. The CDR3, as DNA: TGTGCCAGCAGTGAAGGGCCAGGCATGGGCTACGAGCAGTACTTC. Translated: CASSEGPGMGYEQYF.

The CDR3 spells CASSRTGRTGELFF. The CDR3 DNA reads TGTGCCAGCAGTCGGACAGGGAGGACCGGGGAGCTGTTTTTT. This chain joins TRBV28 and TRBJ2-2, with TRBD1 matching 8 bases. This CDR3 comprises 14 residues. The ends lost 5 bases at V and 5 bases at J; junction bases unmatched: 4. The germline gives CDR1 MDHEN, CDR2 SYDVKM.

This clone was observed a single time. Other DNA sequences from this sample encode an identical CDR3 as well. The chain combines TRBV2 with TRBJ1-2; unclear D gene. The CDR3 contains 11 residues. CDR1 and CDR2 from the germline V gene are SNHLY and FYNNEI. V lost 4 bases to trimming and J lost 6 bases, with 6 bases between them. This CDR3 is CASSVRDGYTF. Here the CDR3 DNA reads TGTGCCAGCAGTGTCCGGGATGGCTACACCTTC.

V usage is TRBV6-1 and J usage is TRBJ1-5; 8 positions agree with TRBD1. The CDR3 covers 15 residues. Per germline, CDR1 MNHNS and CDR2 SASEGT. With V trimmed by 3 bases and J by 4 bases, 5 bases remained unmatched. CDR3 nucleotides: TGTGCCAGCAGTGAGTCCAGGGGGCCGAATCAGCCCCAGCATTTT. Protein product: CASSESRGPNQPQHF.

This clone was counted ten times or more. The chain is built from TRBV2 and TRBJ1-6; D remains unclear. This CDR3 is 16 amino acids long. Germline lookup yields CDR1 SNHLY and CDR2 FYNNEI. Trimming stripped 3 bases from V and 6 bases from J, with 15 bases between. CDR3 in amino acids: CASSDEGPRSNSPLHF. As DNA, the CDR3 is TGTGCCAGCAGTGACGAAGGGCCCAGGAGTAATTCACCCCTCCACTTT. The variable domain in full, with the rest retrieved from reference TRBV2 and TRBJ1-6, is EPEVTQTPSHQVTQMGQEVILRCVPISNHLYFYWYRQILGQKVEFLVSFYNNEISEKSEIFDDQFSVERPDGSNFTLKIRSTKLEDSAMYFCASSDEGPRSNSPLHFGNGTRLTVT.

This chain uses TRBV19 with TRBJ2-5, with TRBD1 matching 8 bases. Germline loops: CDR1 LNHDA, CDR2 SQIVND (reference sequence). The CDR3 totals 14 residues. The ends lost 5 bases at V and 5 bases at J; junction bases unmatched: 7. CDR3 residues: CASSLDRAGETQYF. For the CDR3, the DNA is TGTGCCAGTAGTTTGGACAGGGCTGGCGAGACCCAGTACTTC.

This clone has only a few counts. V usage is TRBV7-9 and J usage is TRBJ2-2, with TRBD2 identical over 11 bases. V was pared by 2 bases and J by 4 bases, with 0 bases of the junction left unmatched. From germline, CDR1 is SEHNR and CDR2 FQNEAQ (reference sequence). The CDR3 loop spans 15 amino acids. This CDR3 is CASSLTSGSTGELFF. Written as DNA, the CDR3 is TGTGCCAGCAGCTTAACTAGCGGGAGCACCGGGGAGCTGTTTTTT.

As to this clone: A much larger clone sits a single nucleotide away, making a read error possible. Other DNA sequences of this sample code for an identical CDR3. The rearrangement joins TRBV7-2 to TRBJ2-7; 16 bases are shared with TRBD2. CDR1 and CDR2 from the germline V gene are SGHTA and FQGNSA. The CDR3 sequence is 18 residues long. The CDR3 nucleotides read TGTGCTAGCAGCGAGGGCCTAGGGACTAGCGGGAGGGCCTACGAGCAGTACTTC. The encoded protein is CASSEGLGTSGRAYEQYF.

This clone was recorded a few times. This CDR3 reads CASSPGFTGNTIYF. CDR3 nucleotides: TGTGCCAGCAGCCCCGGGTTTACTGGAAACACCATATATTTT. V is TRBV7-2 and J is TRBJ1-3; unclear D gene. The CDR3 is 14 amino acids. CDR1 SGHTA and CDR2 FQGNSA come from the germline V gene. Trimming removed 5 bases at V and 2 bases at J, with 10 bases between.

The J gene is TRBJ1-3, the V gene TRBV18; D ambiguous. Germline-derived CDR1 and CDR2 are KGHSH and LQKENI. The CDR3 runs 16 residues. Trimming removed 3 bases at V and 0 bases at J, with 12 bases between. This CDR3 is CASSPSPLASGNTIYF. The CDR3, as DNA: TGTGCCAGCTCACCTTCCCCCCTGGCCTCTGGAAACACCATATATTTT.

The chain couples TRBV11-2 to TRBJ1-5; D remains unclear. The CDR3 totals 15 residues. CDR1 and CDR2 from the germline V gene are SGHAT and FQNNGV. V was cut by 3 bases and J by 2 bases, with 11 bases left in between. CDR3 residues: CASSLGDAGNQPQHF. The CDR3 DNA follows: TGTGCCAGCAGCTTGGGTGATGCGGGCAATCAGCCCCAGCATTTT.

The chain combines TRBV4-1 with TRBJ2-2; 7 bases are a match to TRBD2. The V and J ends lost 2 bases and 4 bases, in that order; junction bases with no gene match: 4. This CDR3 region has 15 residues. Germline loops: CDR1 MGHRA, CDR2 YSYEKL. CDR3 sequence reads: CASSQRGGGTGELFF. The CDR3, as DNA: TGCGCCAGCAGCCAAAGGGGCGGGGGCACCGGGGAGCTGTTTTTT.

V usage is TRBV28 and J usage is TRBJ1-5, with 8 bases fitting TRBD1. Unmatched junction bases numbered 4, after V lost 7 bases and J lost 5 bases. Germline V gives CDR1 MDHEN, CDR2 SYDVKM. The CDR3 runs 13 residues. DNA for the CDR3: TGTGCCAGCACAGGGGGCTTTTATCAGCCCCAGCATTTT. Translated, it gives CASTGGFYQPQHF.

This chain connects TRBV5-1 to TRBJ2-3; 7 nucleotides match TRBD1. This CDR3 is built from 16 residues. V was clipped by 0 bases and J by 1 base; unmatched bases: 5. The germline CDR1 and CDR2 sequences are SGHRS and YFSETQ. CDR3 bases: TGCGCCAGCAGCTTGGACAGTACAGGGGGCACAGATACGCAGTATTTT. This encodes CASSLDSTGGTDTQYF.

Only one count was recorded for this clone. The chain combines TRBV19 with TRBJ1-1, with D unclear. The V end was cut by 3 bases, the J end by 9 bases, with 14 bases between. The CDR3 spans 13 residues. The germline V gene encodes CDR1 LNHDA and CDR2 SQIVND (reference sequence). CDR3 protein: CASSISDGRKAFF. CDR3 DNA sequence: TGTGCCAGTAGTATCTCGGACGGAAGGAAAGCTTTCTTT.

The chain is built from TRBV5-1 and TRBJ2-2; possible D gene TRBD1, 6 bases. V dropped 0 bases and J dropped 7 bases, with 19 bases sitting between them. CDR1 and CDR2 (germline): SGHRS, YFSETQ. The CDR3 is 17 amino acids. CDR3 in DNA: TGCGCCAGCAGCTTGGAATGGGGTCAGGGGTTTGACGGGGAGCTGTTTTTT. Residues: CASSLEWGQGFDGELFF.

V gene TRBV6-5 combines with J gene TRBJ1-2; no clear D. The CDR3 has 14 residues. CDR1 is MNHEY and CDR2 is SVGAGI in the germline V gene. The V end was cut by 6 bases, the J end by 4 bases, with 15 bases between. The CDR3 is CASRVHDGSYGYTF. The CDR3 DNA follows: TGTGCCAGCAGAGTTCATGACGGCTCCTATGGCTACACCTTC.

The chain is built from TRBV12-1 and TRBJ1-1. TRBV12-1 is shown as a pseudogene. The CDR3 extends over 14 amino acids. The CDR3 sequence: CASSFWAVNTEAFF. The CDR3 nucleotides read TGTGCCAGCAGCTTTTGGGCGGTGAACACTGAAGCTTTCTTT.